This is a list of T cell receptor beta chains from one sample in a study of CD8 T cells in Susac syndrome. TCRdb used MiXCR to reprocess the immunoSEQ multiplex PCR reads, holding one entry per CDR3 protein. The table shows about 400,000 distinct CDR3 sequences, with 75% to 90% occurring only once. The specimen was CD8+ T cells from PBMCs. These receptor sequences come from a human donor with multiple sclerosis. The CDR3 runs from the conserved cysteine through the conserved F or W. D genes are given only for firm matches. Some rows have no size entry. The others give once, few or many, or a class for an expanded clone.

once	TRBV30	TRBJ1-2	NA	TGTGCCTGGAGCCTCCCGACAGCCGTGGGGGGCTACACCTTC	CAWSLPTAVGGYTF
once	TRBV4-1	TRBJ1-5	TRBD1	TGCGCCAGCAGCCAAGGACAGGGGCTAATCAATCAGCCCCAGCATTTT	CASSQGQGLINQPQHF
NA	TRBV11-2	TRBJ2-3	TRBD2	TGTGCCAGCAGCTTAGCCAGTTCCCCTCGCGGGAGTACAGATACGCAGTATTTT	CASSLASSPRGSTDTQYF
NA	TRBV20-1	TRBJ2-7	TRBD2	TGCAGTGCTGCGCAACCCGGGACTAGCAGCTACGAGCAGTACTTC	CSAAQPGTSSYEQYF
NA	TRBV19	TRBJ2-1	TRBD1	TGTGCCAGTAGTCAGGACAGGGGGCTTGACGAGCAGTTCTTC	CASSQDRGLDEQFF
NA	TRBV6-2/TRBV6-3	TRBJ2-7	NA	TGTGCCAGTCAAGAGGTAGACGAGCAGTACTTC	CASQEVDEQYF
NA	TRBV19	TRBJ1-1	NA	TGTGCCAGCAGCATAGGCCGGGGGACTGAAGCTTTCTTT	CASSIGRGTEAFF
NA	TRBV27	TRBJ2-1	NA	TGTGCCAGCAGTTTTTTTGGTGAGCAGTTCTTC	CASSFFGEQFF
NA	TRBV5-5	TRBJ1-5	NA	TGTGCCAGCAGCTTGACCTGGGGAGGTCAGCCCCAGCATTTT	CASSLTWGGQPQHF
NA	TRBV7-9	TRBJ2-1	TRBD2	TGTGCCAGCAGCTCCGGTGCGGGAGGCGATGAGCAGTTCTTC	CASSSGAGGDEQFF
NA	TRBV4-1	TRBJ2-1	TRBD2	TGCGCCAGCAGCCAAGTAACGGGAGGGCCGGGTAATGAGCAGTTCTTC	CASSQVTGGPGNEQFF
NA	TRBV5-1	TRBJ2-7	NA	TGCGCCAGCAGCTCCGGGGAAGTGAGCTACGAGCAGTACTTC	CASSSGEVSYEQYF
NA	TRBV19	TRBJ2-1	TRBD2	TGTGCCAGTAGTATCAAACTAGCGGACTACAATGAGCAGTTCTTC	CASSIKLADYNEQFF
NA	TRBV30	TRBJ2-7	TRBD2	TGTGCCTGGTCAGTTACTAGCGGGAGCTACGAGCAGTACTTC	CAWSVTSGSYEQYF
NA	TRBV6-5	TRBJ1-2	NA	TGTGCCAGCAGTAGTTTGGTCTACTATGGCTACACCTTC	CASSSLVYYGYTF
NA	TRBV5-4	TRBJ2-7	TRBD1	TGTGCCAGCAGCCAGGGGACAGCCCTTTTTTACGAGCAGTACTTC	CASSQGTALFYEQYF
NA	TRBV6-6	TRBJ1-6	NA	TGTGCCAGCAGACCCCTGGGTTGGGCGAATTCACCCCTCCACTTT	CASRPLGWANSPLHF
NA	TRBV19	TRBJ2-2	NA	TGTGCCAGTAGTATAAAGGTCGGGGAGCTGTTTTTT	CASSIKVGELFF
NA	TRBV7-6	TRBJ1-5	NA	TGTGCCAGCAGCCGGGGAGATAGCAATCAGCCCCAGCATTTT	CASSRGDSNQPQHF
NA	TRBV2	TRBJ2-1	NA	TGTGCCAGCTCTCGGGATGAGCAGTTCTTC	CASSRDEQFF
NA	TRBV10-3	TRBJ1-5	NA	TGTGCCATCAGTGATACTAATCAGCCCCAGCATTTT	CAISDTNQPQHF
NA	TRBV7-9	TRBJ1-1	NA	TGTGCCAGCAGCTTAATGAAGGGGTGGGAAGCTTTCTTT	CASSLMKGWEAFF
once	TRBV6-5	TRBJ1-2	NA	TGTGCCAGCAGTTCCTGGACAGATAATGGCTACACCTTC	CASSSWTDNGYTF
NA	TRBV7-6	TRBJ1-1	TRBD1	TGTGCCAGCAGCCCCACAGGGGCTATGGGCACTGAAGCTTTCTTT	CASSPTGAMGTEAFF
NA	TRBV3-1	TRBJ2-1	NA	TGTGCCAGCAGCCAACGAGCGGTAAATCTCTACAATGAGCAGTTCTTC	CASSQRAVNLYNEQFF
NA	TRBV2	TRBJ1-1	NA	TGTGCCAGCAGTGAAGTGGGGGCCACTGAAGCTTTCTTT	CASSEVGATEAFF
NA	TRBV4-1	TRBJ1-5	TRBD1	TGCGCCAGCAGCCAAGAATTAACAGGGGCTCAGCCCCAGCATTTT	CASSQELTGAQPQHF
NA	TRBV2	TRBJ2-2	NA	TGTGCCACCACAAGGACTCGGAGGGGAAACACCGGGGAGCTGTTTTTT	CATTRTRRGNTGELFF
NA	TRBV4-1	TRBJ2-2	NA	TGCGCCAGCAGCCCACCTGCGGTGGCCGGGGAGCTGTTTTTT	CASSPPAVAGELFF
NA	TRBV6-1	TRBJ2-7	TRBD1	TGTGCCAGCAGTGAAAGGGACAGATTATACGAGCAGTACTTC	CASSERDRLYEQYF
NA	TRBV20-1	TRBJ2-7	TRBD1	TGCAGTGCCCCCAGGGCCGGGACAGGGGGTTTATGGGAGCAGTACTTC	CSAPRAGTGGLWEQYF
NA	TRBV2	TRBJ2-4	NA	TGTGCCAGCAGTGAATCCAGCCTCGTAGCCAAAAACATTCAGTACTTC	CASSESSLVAKNIQYF
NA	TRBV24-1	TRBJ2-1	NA	TGTGCCACCAGTGGAGTAGGGGTCGATGAGCAGTTCTTC	CATSGVGVDEQFF
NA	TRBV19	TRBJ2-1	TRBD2	TGTGCCAGTAACCCGAGCGGGAGCTCCTACAATGAGCAGTTCTTC	CASNPSGSSYNEQFF
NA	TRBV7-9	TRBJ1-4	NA	TGTGCCAGCAGCCACCATCGGGGGAGGGGGGAAAAACTGTTTTTT	CASSHHRGRGEKLFF
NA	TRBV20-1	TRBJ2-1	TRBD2	TGCAGTGCTGGGACTAGCGGGAGTGTGTTTTACAATGAGCAGTTCTTC	CSAGTSGSVFYNEQFF
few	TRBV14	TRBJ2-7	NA	TGTGCCAGCAGCCAAGATCTGCAGGTGAGCTCCTACGAGCAGTACTTC	CASSQDLQVSSYEQYF
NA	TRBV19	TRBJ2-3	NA	TGTGCCAGTACCGTAGGGCAGCACTTAGGAGATACGCAGTATTTT	CASTVGQHLGDTQYF
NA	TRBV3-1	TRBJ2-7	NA	TGTGCCAGCAGCCACAACAGGAAAACCTACGAGCAGTACTTC	CASSHNRKTYEQYF
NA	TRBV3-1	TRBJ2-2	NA	TGTGCCAGCAGCCAAAAGTATCGGGACAATGTGAATCGAGCCGGGGAGCTGTTTTTT	CASSQKYRDNVNRAGELFF
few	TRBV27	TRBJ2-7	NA	TGTGCCAGCAGTTTTAAGGGGCTTACCTACGAGCAGTACTTC	CASSFKGLTYEQYF
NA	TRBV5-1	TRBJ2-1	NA	TGCGCCAGCAGCTTGGCGATAGCGGTAGAAGGGGGCAATGAGCAGTTCTTC	CASSLAIAVEGGNEQFF
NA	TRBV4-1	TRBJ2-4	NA	TGCGCCAGCAGCCAAGATTTAACAGGAAACATTCAGTACTTC	CASSQDLTGNIQYF
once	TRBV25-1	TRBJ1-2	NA	TGTGCCAGCAATACAGGGTCCTATGGCTACACCTTC	CASNTGSYGYTF
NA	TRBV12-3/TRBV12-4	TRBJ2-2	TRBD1	TGTGCCAGCACCCAAGATCCGGGACAGGGGTCTGGTGCCGGGGAGCTGTTTTTT	CASTQDPGQGSGAGELFF
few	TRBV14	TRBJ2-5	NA	TGTGCCAGCAGCCAAGACTGGGAGACCCAGTACTTC	CASSQDWETQYF
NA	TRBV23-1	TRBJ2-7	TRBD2	TGCGCCAGCAGTCAATCGGATGGGAGGGCGCAACAGTACTTC	CASSQSDGRAQQYF
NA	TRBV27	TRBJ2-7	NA	TGTGCCAGCAGTACGAGCGAGGGCTACGAGCAGTACTTC	CASSTSEGYEQYF